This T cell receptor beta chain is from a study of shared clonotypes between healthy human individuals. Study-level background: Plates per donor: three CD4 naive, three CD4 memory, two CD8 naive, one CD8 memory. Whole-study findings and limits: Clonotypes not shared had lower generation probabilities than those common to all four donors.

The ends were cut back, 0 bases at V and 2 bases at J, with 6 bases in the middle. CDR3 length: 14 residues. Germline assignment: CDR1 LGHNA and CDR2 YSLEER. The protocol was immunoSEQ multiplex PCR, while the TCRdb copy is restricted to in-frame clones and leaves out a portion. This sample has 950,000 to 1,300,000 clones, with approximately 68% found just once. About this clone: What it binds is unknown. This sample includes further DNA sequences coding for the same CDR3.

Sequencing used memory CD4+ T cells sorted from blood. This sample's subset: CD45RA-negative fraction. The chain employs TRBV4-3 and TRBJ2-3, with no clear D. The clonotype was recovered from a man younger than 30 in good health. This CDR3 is CASSQETATDTQYF. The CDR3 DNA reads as TGCGCCAGCAGCCAAGAAACAGCCACAGATACGCAGTATTTT.